This TCR beta chain is from a study of STAT5B mutations in CD4+ large granular lymphocyte leukemia. Study-level results: TRBV06-family usage was enriched in top patient clones (8/27) versus controls (2/35).

Notes on this clone: What it binds is not known.

TCRdb keeps only in-frame clones here, not all; method: immunoSEQ multiplex PCR. In the table there are around 34,000 clones, 75% to 85% of which are singletons. Trimming pared 5 bases from V and 10 bases from J, leaving 12 bases between. Germline V lookup: CDR1 SQVTM, CDR2 ANQGSEA. This CDR3 has 12 amino acids. Sample: CD4+ T cells from blood buffy coats. This chain joins TRBV29-1 and TRBJ1-6; D is unclear. This receptor was taken from a human donor in good health. Written as DNA, the CDR3 is TGCAGCGTTAGGGAGGAGGGATCACCCCTCCACTTT. This translates into CSVREEGSPLHF.